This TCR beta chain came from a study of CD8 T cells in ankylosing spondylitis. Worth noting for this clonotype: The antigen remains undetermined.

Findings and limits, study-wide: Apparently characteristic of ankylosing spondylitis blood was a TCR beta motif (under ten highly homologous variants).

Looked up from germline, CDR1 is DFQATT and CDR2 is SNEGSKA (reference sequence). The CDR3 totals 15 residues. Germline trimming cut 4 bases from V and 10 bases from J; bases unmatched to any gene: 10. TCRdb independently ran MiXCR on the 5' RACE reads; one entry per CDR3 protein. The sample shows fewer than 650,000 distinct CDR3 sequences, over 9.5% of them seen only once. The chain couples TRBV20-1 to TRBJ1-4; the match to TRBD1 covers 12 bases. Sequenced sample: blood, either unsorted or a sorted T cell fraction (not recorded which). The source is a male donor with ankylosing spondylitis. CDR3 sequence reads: CSATPAGQGAVKLFF. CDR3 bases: TGCAGTGCTACCCCGGCGGGACAGGGGGCTGTAAAACTGTTTTTT.